The source of this T cell receptor beta chain is a study of T cells in Graves' hyperthyroidism and ophthalmopathy. The germline V and J ends were trimmed by 1 base and 0 bases, with 9 bases remaining between them. CDR1 is MNHEY and CDR2 is SMNVEV in the germline V gene (reference sequence). This CDR3 is built from 15 residues. This clonotype has ten or more counts. If no ophthalmopathy progression occurred within 18 months, Graves' hyperthyroidism was stable. TCR beta CDR3 sequences were amplified from RNA transcripts. First-round RT-PCR with HTBI primers amplified the TCR CDR3 region. TCRdb recomputed calls from the multiplex PCR reads with MiXCR, one row per CDR3 protein. The sample lists around 350,000 distinct CDR3 sequences, 19% seen once, with about 3.7% in the top ten.

Sequencing was done on a sample of blood. The source of this sequence is a young woman with Graves' hyperthyroidism. The genes are TRBV27 and TRBJ1-1; possibly TRBD1 for D (5 bases). The CDR3 DNA follows: TGTGCCAGCAGTTTATTACGGGGCATGAACACTGAAGCTTTCTTT. This encodes CASSLLRGMNTEAFF.